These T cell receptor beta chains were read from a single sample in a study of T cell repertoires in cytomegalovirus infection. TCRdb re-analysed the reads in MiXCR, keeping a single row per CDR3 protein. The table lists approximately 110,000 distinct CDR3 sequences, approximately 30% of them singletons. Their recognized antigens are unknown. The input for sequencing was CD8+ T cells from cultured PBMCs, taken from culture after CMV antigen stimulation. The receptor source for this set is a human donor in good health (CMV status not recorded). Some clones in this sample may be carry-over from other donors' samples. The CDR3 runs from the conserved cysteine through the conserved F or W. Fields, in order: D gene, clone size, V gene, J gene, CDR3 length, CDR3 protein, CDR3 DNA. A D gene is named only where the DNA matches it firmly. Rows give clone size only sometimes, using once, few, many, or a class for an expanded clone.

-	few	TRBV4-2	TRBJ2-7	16	CASSQELQGPSYEQYF	TGTGCCAGCAGCCAAGAGCTCCAGGGTCCCTCCTACGAGCAGTACTTC
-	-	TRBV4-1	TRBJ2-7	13	CASSQEGTGEQYF	TGCGCCAGCAGCCAAGAAGGAACGGGCGAGCAGTACTTC
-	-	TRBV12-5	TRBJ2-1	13	CASGSGEYNEQFF	TGTGCTAGTGGTTCCGGGGAGTACAATGAGCAGTTCTTC
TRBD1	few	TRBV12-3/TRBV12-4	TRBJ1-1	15	CASSLTRTGNTEAFF	TGTGCCAGCAGTTTAACTCGGACAGGGAACACTGAAGCTTTCTTT
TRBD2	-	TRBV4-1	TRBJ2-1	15	CASSQDVSSGDEQFF	TGCGCCAGCAGCCAAGACGTCTCCAGCGGGGATGAGCAGTTCTTC
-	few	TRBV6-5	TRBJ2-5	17	CASSHLAWGHDWETQYF	TGTGCCAGCAGCCACCTAGCCTGGGGTCACGACTGGGAGACCCAGTACTTC
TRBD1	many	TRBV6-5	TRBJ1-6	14	CASSWGQHNSPLHF	TGTGCCAGCAGTTGGGGACAGCATAATTCACCCCTCCACTTT
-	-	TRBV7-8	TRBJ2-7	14	CASRLGGTGYEQYF	TGTGCCAGCCGCTTAGGCGGTACCGGCTACGAGCAGTACTTC
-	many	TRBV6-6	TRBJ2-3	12	CASSSYTDTQYF	TGTGCCAGCAGTTCCTACACAGATACGCAGTATTTT
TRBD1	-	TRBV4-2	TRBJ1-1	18	CASSQVPLTQGENTEAFF	TGTGCCAGCAGCCAAGTCCCCCTGACACAGGGGGAGAACACTGAAGCTTTCTTT
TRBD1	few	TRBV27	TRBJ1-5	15	CASSTGTGEFQPQHF	TGTGCCAGCAGCACCGGGACAGGGGAATTTCAGCCCCAGCATTTT
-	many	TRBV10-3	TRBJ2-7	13	CATSFQLSYEQYF	TGTGCCACCAGTTTTCAACTCTCCTACGAGCAGTACTTC
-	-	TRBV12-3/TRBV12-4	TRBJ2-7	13	CASSLLRGGEQYF	TGTGCCAGCAGTTTACTCAGGGGAGGCGAGCAGTACTTC
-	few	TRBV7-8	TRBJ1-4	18	CASSLNHLWGRENEKLFF	TGTGCCAGCAGCTTAAACCACTTATGGGGACGGGAAAATGAAAAACTGTTTTTT
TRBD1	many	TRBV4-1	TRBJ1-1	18	CASSQDRRTGRMNTEAFF	TGCGCCAGCAGCCAAGATAGGCGGACAGGGCGGATGAACACTGAAGCTTTCTTT
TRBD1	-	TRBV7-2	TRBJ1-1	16	CASSLGDRGSHTEAFF	TGTGCCAGCAGCTTAGGGGACAGGGGAAGTCACACTGAAGCTTTCTTT
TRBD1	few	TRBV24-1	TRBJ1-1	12	CATIGQGNEAFF	TGTGCCACCATCGGACAGGGGAATGAAGCTTTCTTT
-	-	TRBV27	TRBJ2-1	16	CASRDRGWRSYNEQFF	TGTGCCAGCAGAGACCGAGGGTGGCGATCCTACAATGAGCAGTTCTTC
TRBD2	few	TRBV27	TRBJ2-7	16	CASSPLGTSPGYEQYF	TGTGCCAGCAGCCCACTCGGGACTAGCCCGGGGTACGAGCAGTACTTC
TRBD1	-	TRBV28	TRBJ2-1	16	CASSFPGTGMWDEQFF	TGTGCCAGCAGTTTCCCCGGGACAGGGATGTGGGATGAGCAGTTCTTC
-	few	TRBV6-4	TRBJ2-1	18	CASSDFSNDGGLYNEQFF	TGTGCCAGCAGTGACTTTTCTAACGACGGGGGGCTCTACAATGAGCAGTTCTTC
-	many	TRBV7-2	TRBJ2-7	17	CASSLNARGGPEHEQYF	TGTGCCAGCAGCTTAAACGCTAGGGGCGGGCCTGAACACGAGCAGTACTTC
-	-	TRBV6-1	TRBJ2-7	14	CASSYGPEAYEQYF	TGTGCCAGCAGTTATGGGCCAGAGGCATACGAGCAGTACTTC
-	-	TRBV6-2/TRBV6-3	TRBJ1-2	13	CASSYGGGDGYTF	TGTGCCAGCAGTTACGGTGGAGGGGACGGCTACACCTTC
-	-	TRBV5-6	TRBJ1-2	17	CASSLVSAAETLYGYTF	TGTGCCAGCAGCTTGGTTTCGGCAGCGGAGACGCTCTATGGCTACACCTTC
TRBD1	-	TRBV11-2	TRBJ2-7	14	CASSLGQTLVEQYF	TGTGCCAGCAGCTTGGGACAGACCCTCGTCGAGCAGTACTTC
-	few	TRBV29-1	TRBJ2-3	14	CSVVFLEGTDTQYF	TGCAGCGTTGTGTTTTTAGAGGGCACAGATACGCAGTATTTT
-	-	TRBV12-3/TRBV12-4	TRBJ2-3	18	CASSSRSGGTLNTDTQYF	TGTGCCAGCAGTTCCCGCTCTGGGGGAACACTAAACACAGATACGCAGTATTTT
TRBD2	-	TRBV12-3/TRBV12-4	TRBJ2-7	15	CASSFRAPSGGAQYF	TGTGCCAGCAGCTTTAGGGCGCCTAGCGGGGGGGCGCAGTACTTC
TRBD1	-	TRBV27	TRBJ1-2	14	CASSSRQGGDGYTF	TGTGCCAGCAGTTCACGACAGGGAGGAGATGGCTACACCTTC
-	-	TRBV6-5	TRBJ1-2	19	CASSYSRTGTGDTNYGYTF	TGTGCCAGCAGTTACTCGAGAACCGGGACCGGGGATACTAACTATGGCTACACCTTC
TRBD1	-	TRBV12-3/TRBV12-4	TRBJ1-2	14	CASSFSQGAGGYTF	TGTGCCAGCAGTTTTTCCCAGGGGGCAGGTGGCTACACCTTC
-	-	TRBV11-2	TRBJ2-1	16	CASSLVQGNLYNEQFF	TGTGCCAGCAGCTTAGTTCAGGGGAATCTCTACAATGAGCAGTTCTTC
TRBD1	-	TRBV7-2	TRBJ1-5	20	CASSLCSDREWASLRPPQHF	TGTGCCAGCAGCTTATGTTCGGACAGGGAATGGGCATCACTAAGACCGCCCCAGCATTTT
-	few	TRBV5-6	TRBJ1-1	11	CASSFHTEAFF	TGTGCCAGCAGCTTCCACACTGAAGCTTTCTTT
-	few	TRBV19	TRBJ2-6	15	CASKGKSSGANVLTF	TGTGCCAGCAAGGGGAAGAGCTCTGGGGCCAACGTCCTGACTTTC
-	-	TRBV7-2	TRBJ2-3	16	CASSLRVSLGTDTQYF	TGTGCCAGCAGCCTCCGAGTTAGTTTGGGGACAGATACGCAGTATTTT
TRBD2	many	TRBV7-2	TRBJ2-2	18	CASSRTGLAGRNTGELFF	TGTGCCAGCAGCCGGACGGGACTAGCGGGGCGTAACACCGGGGAGCTGTTTTTT
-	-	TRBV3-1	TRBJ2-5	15	CASSQDGTAQETQYF	TGTGCCAGCAGCCAAGACGGGACGGCGCAAGAGACCCAGTACTTC
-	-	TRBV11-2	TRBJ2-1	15	CASSLVQGGYNEQFF	TGTGCCAGCAGCTTAGTACAGGGAGGTTACAATGAGCAGTTCTTC
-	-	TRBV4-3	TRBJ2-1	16	CASSQDFSPPINEQFF	TGCGCCAGCAGCCAAGATTTCTCCCCCCCGATCAATGAGCAGTTCTTC
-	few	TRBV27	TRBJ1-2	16	CASSSGPGGSGYGYTF	TGTGCCAGCAGTTCGGGACCGGGTGGCAGCGGGTATGGCTACACCTTC
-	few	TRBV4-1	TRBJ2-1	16	CASSQETLSTSNEQFF	TGCGCCAGCAGCCAAGAGACTCTCTCCACCTCCAATGAGCAGTTCTTC
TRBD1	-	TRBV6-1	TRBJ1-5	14	CASSVWTGYQPQHF	TGTGCCAGCAGTGTCTGGACAGGTTATCAGCCCCAGCATTTT
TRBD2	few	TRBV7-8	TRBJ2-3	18	CASSLRGLAGGHTDTQYF	TGTGCCAGCAGCTTACGGGGACTAGCGGGGGGGCACACAGATACGCAGTATTTT